This T cell receptor beta chain emerged from a study of T cells in narcolepsy. V lost 4 bases, J lost 4 bases, and 11 bases lay in between. The germline V gene has CDR1 MNHEY and CDR2 SMNVEV (reference sequence). The CDR3 sequence is 14 residues long. The assay was immunoSEQ multiplex PCR, and TCRdb's table has in-frame clones only and misses some. The sample records around 24,000 clones, approximately 84% being singletons. The sequence was obtained from a human donor with narcolepsy. Sequenced material: CD45RA- memory CD4+ T cells from PBMCs. The V and J genes are TRBV27 and TRBJ2-1, with D maybe TRBD2 (6 bases). CDR3 sequence reads: CASSYQGGYNEQFF. The CDR3 coding sequence is TGTGCCAGCAGTTACCAAGGAGGGTACAATGAGCAGTTCTTC.